Below, 27 T cell receptor beta chains from the same sample are listed, as sequenced in a study of T-cell reconstitution after alpha-beta-depleted transplantation in children. Preparation of the TCRbeta library involved a method that used unique molecular identifiers. In TCRdb, the PCR reads were re-called with MiXCR into one record per CDR3 protein. The profile shows about 160,000 distinct CDR3 sequences, over 8.5% of them singletons. The sample here was PBMCs, taken before TCRalphabeta/CD19-depleted stem cell transplant. The receptors here all came from a boy younger than 10 with acute myeloid leukemia, due to receive a stem cell transplant.

This clonotype was seen at least ten times. The chain couples TRBV12-3 or TRBV12-4 to TRBJ1-1, with D possibly matching TRBD1 (5 bases). This CDR3 contains 13 residues. Trimming took 7 bases from V and 4 from J, leaving 13 bases between them. CDR3 sequence: CASTRGSSTEAFF. The CDR3 coding sequence is TGTGCCAGCACCCGGGGGTCCTCCACTGAAGCTTTCTTT.

This clonotype was seen repeatedly, ten times or more. V is TRBV7-2 and J is TRBJ2-7; no definite D call. CDR1 and CDR2 (germline): SGHTA, FQGNSA. The CDR3 is 13 residues long. The V gene lost 5 bases and the J gene lost 0 bases, with 8 bases spanning the gap. CDR3 amino acids: CASSTRISYEQYF. DNA for the CDR3: TGTGCCAGCAGCACCAGGATCTCCTACGAGCAGTACTTC.

This clonotype was recorded many times. This chain connects TRBV11-2 to TRBJ2-5, with a possible D match to TRBD2 (5 bases). V was trimmed by 2 bases and J by 4 bases, leaving 20 bases between them. The CDR3 is 17 residues long. CDR1 and CDR2 from the germline V gene are SGHAT and FQNNGV. In DNA form, the CDR3 reads TGTGCCAGCAGCTTAATCCCCTCCCGAGGGAGACGAGAGACCCAGTACTTC. Its protein is CASSLIPSRGRRETQYF.

The table lists this clonotype with many counts. The chain couples TRBV7-9 to TRBJ1-6; possible D gene TRBD1, 5 bases. Germline values: CDR1 SEHNR, CDR2 FQNEAQ (reference sequence). V was cut by 5 bases and J by 9 bases, with 14 bases left in between. This CDR3 is 14 amino acids long. The CDR3 is CASSQSYGGSPLHF. The DNA for the CDR3 is TGTGCCAGCAGCCAGTCCTATGGGGGTTCACCCCTCCACTTT. The full variable domain, its missing parts supplied by reference TRBV7-9 and TRBJ1-6, is DTGVSQNPRHKITKRGQNVTFRCDPISEHNRLYWYRQTLGQGPEFLTYFQNEAQLEKSRLLSDRFSAERPKGSFSTLEIQRTEQGDSAMYLCASSQSYGGSPLHFGNGTRLTVT.

At least ten counts were recorded for this clonotype. The V call is TRBV11-2, the J call TRBJ2-1; D is unresolved. The CDR3 is 14 residues long. V was trimmed by 2 bases and J by 1 base, leaving 6 bases between them. Germline values: CDR1 SGHAT, CDR2 FQNNGV. The DNA for the CDR3 is TGTGCCAGCAGCTTAACCCTTTCCTACAATGAGCAGTTCTTC. This sequence encodes CASSLTLSYNEQFF.

There are a few counts of this clonotype. J is TRBJ2-1 and V is TRBV25-1; 9 bases match TRBD2. J lost 5 bases, V lost 11 bases, and 4 bases had no gene match. The CDR3 runs 12 residues. The germline V gene encodes CDR1 MGHDK and CDR2 SYGVNS. The CDR3 sequence: CALGLAHNEQFF. Written as DNA, the CDR3 is TGTGCCCTCGGACTAGCGCACAATGAGCAGTTCTTC.

As concerns this clonotype: It may be a read error: a sequence one base away is much more abundant. This rearrangement joins TRBV5-6 to TRBJ2-5; D possibly uses TRBD1 or TRBD2 (5 bases each). This CDR3 has 14 amino acids. Germline CDR1 is SGHDT and CDR2 is YYEEEE. The CDR3 sequence is CASSFVRGEDTQYF. The CDR3 bases are TGTGCCAGCAGCTTCGTTAGAGGGGAAGACACCCAGTACTTC.

This clonotype was detected ten times or more. The V and J genes are TRBV7-6 and TRBJ2-7; no definite D call. This CDR3 is 16 amino acids long. Germline V gene sequence: CDR1 SGHVS, CDR2 FNYEAQ. V dropped 0 bases and J dropped 0 bases, with 12 bases sitting between them. The CDR3: CASSLAPRVSSYEQYF. The CDR3 region has the DNA TGTGCCAGCAGCTTAGCGCCTCGGGTGAGCTCCTACGAGCAGTACTTC.

V usage is TRBV6-2 or TRBV6-3 and J usage is TRBJ2-7, with D uncertain. Germline V lookup: CDR1 MNHEY, CDR2 SVGEGT. Trimming took off 3 bases at V and 9 bases at J, with 9 bases between the two ends. CDR3 length: 11 amino acids. This CDR3 reads CASSYDTWQYF. CDR3 in DNA: TGTGCCAGCAGTTATGATACTTGGCAGTACTTC.

There are many counts of this clonotype. The rearrangement uses TRBV5-1 and TRBJ1-2, with D tentatively TRBD1 (6 bases). Deletions cut 5 bases from V and 7 bases from J, with 18 bases between. In germline, CDR1 is SGHRS, CDR2 YFSETQ. This CDR3 contains 14 residues. This chain's CDR3 is CASRSLPTGSGYTF. CDR3 nucleotides: TGCGCCAGCAGGTCTCTACCTACAGGGTCTGGCTACACCTTC.

The sample holds many counts of this clonotype. The chain recombines TRBV20-1 with TRBJ1-5; D may be TRBD1 (6 bases). Germline V gives CDR1 DFQATT, CDR2 SNEGSKA (reference sequence). Between the trimmed V and J ends, which lost 4 bases and 11 bases, there was a span of 18 bases. The CDR3 length is 13 residues. This CDR3 is CSAIGTPFGAQHF. The CDR3 DNA follows: TGCAGTGCTATAGGGACACCTTTTGGGGCCCAGCATTTT.

The genes are TRBV7-8 and TRBJ1-4; D call uncertain. The CDR3 is 14 residues long. Germline V CDR1 and CDR2: SGHVS, FQNEAQ. V was cut by 5 bases and J by 3 bases, with 10 bases left in between. CDR3 DNA sequence: TGTGCCAGCAGCCTAACGAGGTCTAATGAAAAACTGTTTTTT. Translated, it gives CASSLTRSNEKLFF.

This clonotype showed up many times. The chain carries TRBV29-1 and TRBJ2-2; 9 positions agree with TRBD1. Germline V gene lookup returns CDR1 SQVTM and CDR2 ANQGSEA. Trimming at V came to 7 bases and at J to 7 bases, leaving 4 bases not matched to a gene. The CDR3 spans 12 residues. CDR3 in amino acids: CSAQGAGGELFF. The CDR3 nucleotides read TGCAGCGCACAGGGGGCAGGCGGGGAGCTGTTTTTT.

This clonotype was picked up many times. V is TRBV21-1 and J is TRBJ2-7; the tabulated D call, TRBD2, remains unverified against the DNA. TRBV21-1 is recorded as a pseudogene. The CDR3 runs 15 residues. Here the CDR3 reads CATSRYGGRPYEQYF. As DNA, the CDR3 is TGTGCCACCTCACGCTACGGGGGAAGGCCCTACGAGCAGTACTTC.

This clonotype was detected many times. The chain is built from TRBV11-2 and TRBJ1-1, with TRBD1 matching 9 bases. Germline CDR1 is SGHAT and CDR2 is FQNNGV. This CDR3 is 15 amino acids long. With V trimmed by 5 bases and J by 3 bases, 7 bases remained unmatched. The CDR3 sequence: CASSPRDREDTEAFF. CDR3 bases: TGTGCCAGCAGCCCGAGGGACAGGGAGGACACTGAAGCTTTCTTT.

This clonotype was counted ten times or more. The chain combines TRBV5-1 with TRBJ2-7; no definite D call. V was trimmed by 4 bases and J by 3 bases, leaving 14 bases between them. The CDR3 is made up of 14 amino acids. Germline V CDR1 and CDR2: SGHRS, YFSETQ. The CDR3 DNA reads TGCGCCAGCAGCCTATACTACCTTCGCTACGAGCAGTACTTC. This sequence encodes CASSLYYLRYEQYF. The full variable domain, with the rest looked up from reference TRBV5-1 and TRBJ2-7, is KAGVTQTPRYLIKTRGQQVTLSCSPISGHRSVSWYQQTPGQGLQFLFEYFSETQRNKGNFPGRFSGRQFSNSRSEMNVSTLELGDSALYLCASSLYYLRYEQYFGPGTRLTVT.

This clonotype was observed many times. This chain links TRBV20-1 with TRBJ1-4, with 8 bases identical to TRBD1. CDR3 length equals 14 residues. V lost 3 bases and J lost 8; bases outside the gene matches: 8. CDR1 is DFQATT and CDR2 is SNEGSKA in the germline V gene (reference sequence). The CDR3 here is CSARRTGKREKLFF. In nucleotides, the CDR3 is TGCAGTGCTAGGAGGACAGGGAAGAGAGAAAAACTGTTTTTT.

This clonotype was observed at least ten times. V usage is TRBV16 and J usage is TRBJ1-1, with 9 bases aligning to TRBD1. Germline values: CDR1 KGHSY, CDR2 FQNENV. V dropped 0 bases and J dropped 5; count of bases not matched to a gene: 4. The CDR3 has 15 amino acids. The CDR3 nucleotides read TGTGCCAGCAGCCAATCGGGGACAGGGTGGACTGAAGCTTTCTTT. Translating it yields CASSQSGTGWTEAFF. The full variable domain, its missing parts supplied by reference TRBV16 and TRBJ1-1, is GEEVAQTPKHLVRGEGQKAKLYCAPIKGHSYVFWYQQVLKNEFKFLISFQNENVFDETGMPKERFSAKCLPNSPCSLEIQATKLEDSAVYFCASSQSGTGWTEAFFGQGTRLTVV.

This clonotype came up many times. The rearrangement joins TRBV11-2 to TRBJ1-4, with no clear D. The CDR3 spans 15 residues. Germline CDR1 is SGHAT and CDR2 is FQNNGV. V lost 4 bases and J 0 bases, leaving 9 bases between the germline ends. The CDR3, as DNA: TGTGCCAGCAGCTCCCGTCAGGCAACTAATGAAAAACTGTTTTTT. Residues: CASSSRQATNEKLFF.

This clonotype was seen many times. V gene TRBV12-3 or TRBV12-4 combines with J gene TRBJ1-3; D unclear. There are 14 residues in the CDR3. V lost 4 bases to trimming and J lost 0 bases, with 7 bases between them. DNA of the CDR3: TGTGCCAGCAGTTCCGTTACCTCTGGAAACACCATATATTTT. It specifies CASSSVTSGNTIYF.

The sample holds many counts of this clonotype. The rearrangement joins TRBV10-3 to TRBJ2-3, with 10 bases identical to TRBD2. This CDR3 has 14 amino acids. Germline-derived CDR1 and CDR2 are ENHRY and SYGVKD. After removal of 6 bases from V and 2 bases from J, the junction contained 2 bases not matched to a gene. CDR3 nucleotide sequence: TGTGCCATCAGGAGCGGGGGGGTCACAGATACGCAGTATTTT. It translates to CAIRSGGVTDTQYF.

This clonotype was seen ten or more times. J is TRBJ2-5 and V is TRBV25-1, with 7 bases identical to TRBD1. Germline V gene data show CDR1 as MGHDK and CDR2 as SYGVNS. V gave up 5 bases and J gave up 1 base; unmatched junction bases: 7. This CDR3 is built from 15 residues. The DNA of the CDR3 is TGTGCCAGCAGTAACCCCGGGACAGCCCAAGAGACCCAGTACTTC. Translated, it gives CASSNPGTAQETQYF.

This clonotype was counted many times. The rearrangement links TRBV12-3 or TRBV12-4 to TRBJ1-5; D remains unclear. The V gene lost 1 base and the J gene lost 4 bases, with 8 bases spanning the gap. This CDR3 has 14 residues. This chain's CDR3 is CASSLEQLNQPQHF. The CDR3 DNA follows: TGTGCCAGCAGTTTAGAGCAGCTGAATCAGCCCCAGCATTTT.

This clonotype was recorded many times. The chain couples TRBV7-8 to TRBJ2-5; D assignment may be TRBD1 or TRBD2 (5 bases each). Germline V CDR1 and CDR2: SGHVS, FQNEAQ. V was shortened by 5 bases and J by 4 bases, with 11 bases between the two germline ends. There are 13 residues in the CDR3. Here the CDR3 DNA reads TGTGCCAGCAGCCGGGACCTTTTAGAGACCCAGTACTTC. It is translated as CASSRDLLETQYF. The full variable domain, its missing parts supplied by reference TRBV7-8 and TRBJ2-5, is GAGVSQSPRYKVAKRGQDVALRCDPISGHVSLFWYQQALGQGPEFLTYFQNEAQLDKSGLPSDRFFAERPEGSVSTLKIQRTQQEDSAVYLCASSRDLLETQYFGPGTRLLVL.

Ten or more counts support this clonotype. The rearrangement joins TRBV11-1 to TRBJ1-4, with TRBD1 identical over 8 bases. Germline assignment: CDR1 SGHAT and CDR2 FQDESV (reference sequence). CDR3 length: 19 amino acids. V trimming: 1 base; J trimming: 0 bases; junction bases outside the gene matches: 10. The CDR3 loop is CASSLGTGKTDATNEKLFF. The DNA for the CDR3 is TGTGCCAGCAGCTTAGGGACAGGGAAGACTGATGCAACTAATGAAAAACTGTTTTTT.

The table lists this clonotype with many counts. The chain links TRBV20-1 to TRBJ2-6; D may be TRBD2 (6 bases). V was cut by 3 bases and J by 0 bases, with 15 bases left in between. The CDR3 is made up of 17 amino acids. Germline V gives CDR1 DFQATT, CDR2 SNEGSKA (reference sequence). The CDR3 bases are TGCAGTGCTAGTCGGGGGACCTCTAGCTCTGGGGCCAACGTCCTGACTTTC. This encodes CSASRGTSSSGANVLTF.

The table lists this clonotype with many counts. This chain joins TRBV7-9 and TRBJ2-2; D ambiguous. This CDR3 comprises 13 residues. V shed 5 bases and J shed 9 bases, with 13 bases lying between them. Germline CDR1 reads SEHNR; CDR2 reads FQNEAQ (reference sequence). The CDR3 sequence: CASSPSSGRELFF. The CDR3 DNA is TGTGCCAGCAGCCCTTCCTCCGGTAGGGAGCTGTTTTTT.